The 20 T cell receptor beta chains listed next were all sequenced from one sample in a study of CD8 T cells in cerebrospinal fluid in Alzheimer's disease. Reprocessing the 10x single-cell sequencing reads, TCRdb reports a single entry for every CDR3 protein and omits DNA. The repertoire shows about 1,100 distinct CDR3 sequences; the top ten hold about 8%. Sequencing input: cerebrospinal fluid. Every receptor here comes from a human donor in good health.

This clonotype registers medium-sized (0.01 to 0.1%) by frequency. The V call is TRBV20-1, the J call TRBJ1-1. The germline gives CDR1 DFQATT, CDR2 SNEGSKA (reference sequence). The CDR3 consists of 13 residues. The CDR3 sequence: CSARGSLNTEAFF.

This clonotype is called large based on its frequency. The V and J genes are TRBV30 and TRBJ1-1; TCRdb names TRBD1, which stays unverified in the absence of DNA. The CDR3 covers 12 residues. The germline CDR1 and CDR2 sequences are GTSNPN and SVGIG (reference sequence). The CDR3: CAWKTGFGEAFF.

This clonotype shows up as large (0.1 to 1%) by frequency. The rearrangement uses TRBV20-1 and TRBJ2-1; TCRdb lists TRBD2, though no DNA is available to test this call. CDR1 is DFQATT, CDR2 SNEGSKA, per germline (reference sequence). There are 15 residues in the CDR3. The chain's CDR3 is CSAELDGRGGNEQFF.

J is TRBJ1-5 and V is TRBV19. The CDR3 length is 15 residues. In germline, CDR1 is LNHDA, CDR2 SQIVND (reference sequence). The CDR3 sequence: CASSIESGGNQPQHF. Based on the CDR3 plus reference TRBV19 and TRBJ1-5, the full variable domain is DGGITQSPKYLFRKEGQNVTLSCEQNLNHDAMYWYRQDPGQGLRLIYYSQIVNDFQKGDIAEGYSVSREKKESFPLTVTSAQKNPTAFYLCASSIESGGNQPQHFGDGTRLSIL.

Measured by frequency, this clonotype is medium-sized. The chain has TRBV29-1 and TRBJ2-3; absent DNA, TCRdb's TRBD2 call cannot be checked. This CDR3 has 16 amino acids. Per the germline V gene, CDR1 is SQVTM and CDR2 is ANQGSEA. This CDR3 is CSVEGGAAGVSDTQYF.

By frequency, this clonotype registers medium-sized (0.01 to 0.1%). The chain employs TRBV30 and TRBJ2-1. This CDR3 spans 11 amino acids. Germline CDR1 is GTSNPN and CDR2 is SVGIG (reference sequence). CDR3 sequence: CAWSAYNEQFF. Full variable domain (missing parts from reference TRBV30 and TRBJ2-1): SQTIHQWPATLVQPVGSPLSLECTVEGTSNPNLYWYRQAAGRGLQLLFYSVGIGQISSEVPQNLSASRPQDRQFILSSKKLLLSDSGFYLCAWSAYNEQFFGPGTRLTVL.

Its frequency marks this clonotype as medium-sized (0.01 to 0.1%). The V and J genes are TRBV5-6 and TRBJ2-2; lacking DNA, the TRBD2 call made by TCRdb goes unchecked. The V gene's germline CDR1 is SGHDT and CDR2 YYEEEE. CDR3 length equals 20 residues. CDR3 amino acids: CASSFVWLAGSYANTGELFF.

Its frequency marks this clonotype as medium-sized (0.01 to 0.1%). V is TRBV25-1 and J is TRBJ1-3; the D call of TRBD1 rests on TCRdb alone, since no DNA is present to check it. Germline CDR1 is MGHDK and CDR2 is SYGVNS. CDR3 length: 18 residues. CDR3 sequence reads: CASSPLGTELYSGNTIYF. The whole variable domain, filled in from reference TRBV25-1 and TRBJ1-3, reads EADIYQTPRYLVIGTGKKITLECSQTMGHDKMYWYQQDPGMELHLIHYSYGVNSTEKGDLSSESTVSRIRTEHFPLTLESARPSHTSQYLCASSPLGTELYSGNTIYFGEGSWLTVV.

In terms of frequency, this clonotype is medium-sized. This chain links TRBV20-1 with TRBJ1-3; TCRdb names TRBD1, which stays unverified in the absence of DNA. CDR3 length equals 15 residues. From germline, CDR1 is DFQATT and CDR2 SNEGSKA (reference sequence). The CDR3 loop reads CSAQGGGISGNTIYF.

This clonotype is called large based on its frequency. The V gene is TRBV18, the J gene TRBJ1-1; TCRdb returns TRBD1, unconfirmable since there is no DNA. Looked up from germline, CDR1 is KGHSH and CDR2 is LQKENI. The CDR3 is 13 amino acids. The CDR3 loop reads CASSSGQGTEAFF.

The J gene is TRBJ2-4, the V gene TRBV19; TCRdb's D call of TRBD1 is untestable without DNA. The CDR3 sequence is 14 residues long. Germline V lookup: CDR1 LNHDA, CDR2 SQIVND (reference sequence). CDR3 sequence: CASNNPGDKNIQYF. Full variable domain (rest looked up from reference TRBV19 and TRBJ2-4): DGGITQSPKYLFRKEGQNVTLSCEQNLNHDAMYWYRQDPGQGLRLIYYSQIVNDFQKGDIAEGYSVSREKKESFPLTVTSAQKNPTAFYLCASNNPGDKNIQYFGAGTRLSVL.

This clonotype is medium-sized by frequency. The rearrangement uses TRBV6-5 and TRBJ1-1; with no DNA, the TCRdb D assignment of TRBD1 cannot be verified. Per germline, CDR1 MNHEY and CDR2 SVGAGI. CDR3 length: 13 amino acids. CDR3 in amino acids: CASSRDSNTEAFF.

This clonotype ranks as medium-sized in terms of frequency. The CDR3 protein is CAWSAVGGEKLFF. The V and J genes are TRBV30 and TRBJ1-4. CDR1 GTSNPN and CDR2 SVGIG come from the germline V gene (reference sequence). There are 13 residues in the CDR3.

This clonotype ranks as medium-sized in terms of frequency. This chain uses TRBV28 with TRBJ2-1; TCRdb lists TRBD2, though no DNA is available to test this call. The CDR3 is made up of 15 amino acids. Germline assignment: CDR1 MDHEN and CDR2 SYDVKM. The CDR3 loop reads CASSPGTSGTLQQFF.

This clonotype ranks as large (0.1 to 1%) in terms of frequency. The chain has TRBV12-3 or TRBV12-4 and TRBJ2-3; the D call from TCRdb, TRBD1, cannot be confirmed without DNA. CDR3 length: 14 amino acids. CDR3 residues: CANSGQGMADTQYF.

Frequency places this clonotype as medium-sized. The chain joins TRBV2 to TRBJ2-5; TCRdb picks TRBD1, but there is no DNA to check that call. Germline lookup yields CDR1 SNHLY and CDR2 FYNNEI. The CDR3 is 14 amino acids. This chain's CDR3 is CASKSGVEGKTQYF.

This clonotype shows up as medium-sized by frequency. The genes are TRBV6-6 and TRBJ2-4; TCRdb calls TRBD1, which cannot be checked without DNA. CDR3 length: 15 residues. Germline V gives CDR1 MNHNY, CDR2 SVGAGI (reference sequence). The CDR3 loop is CASSPLGLGKNIQYF.

This clonotype is medium-sized (0.01 to 0.1%) by frequency. The chain joins TRBV25-1 to TRBJ1-1; TCRdb calls TRBD1, which cannot be checked without DNA. The CDR3 covers 16 residues. The germline CDR1 and CDR2 sequences are MGHDK and SYGVNS. This CDR3 reads CASSESPGQLNTEAFF. The full variable domain, its missing parts supplied by reference TRBV25-1 and TRBJ1-1, is EADIYQTPRYLVIGTGKKITLECSQTMGHDKMYWYQQDPGMELHLIHYSYGVNSTEKGDLSSESTVSRIRTEHFPLTLESARPSHTSQYLCASSESPGQLNTEAFFGQGTRLTVV.

This chain connects TRBV5-4 to TRBJ1-3. Germline CDR1 reads SGHNT; CDR2 reads YYREEE (reference sequence). The CDR3 extends over 14 amino acids. Here the CDR3 reads CASSDQLPGNTIYF.

The chain combines TRBV5-1 with TRBJ1-1; TCRdb returns TRBD1, unconfirmable since there is no DNA. Per germline, CDR1 SGHRS and CDR2 YFSETQ. The CDR3 is 16 residues long. CDR3 residues: CASSPGTAAYNEQAFF. Full variable domain (remainder filled in from reference TRBV5-1 and TRBJ1-1): KAGVTQTPRYLIKTRGQQVTLSCSPISGHRSVSWYQQTPGQGLQFLFEYFSETQRNKGNFPGRFSGRQFSNSRSEMNVSTLELGDSALYLCASSPGTAAYNEQAFFGQGTRLTVV.